One and the same sample provided the 10 T cell receptor beta chains below, sequenced in a study of Graves' ophthalmopathy and Graves' hyperthyroidism. Amplification of TCR beta CDR3 regions used RNA transcripts. HTBI primers served in a first-round RT-PCR, which a second-round multiplex PCR followed. TCRdb re-called the multiplex PCR reads through MiXCR, storing one row per CDR3 protein. This sample has 1 million to 1.3 million distinct CDR3 sequences, with roughly two fifths found just once. Sequenced: peripheral blood or thyroid tissue (not recorded which). These receptors came from an adult man with Graves' hyperthyroidism.

The V call is TRBV14, the J call TRBJ2-7; TRBD1 matches at 10 bases. Germline V gives CDR1 SGHDN, CDR2 FVKESK. The CDR3 is made up of 15 amino acids. V was clipped by 3 bases and J by 3 bases; unmatched bases: 5. CDR3 coding DNA: TGTGCCAGCAGCCACCGGACAGGGGGAATCTACGAGCAGTACTTC. The encoded protein is CASSHRTGGIYEQYF.

This clonotype was recorded at least ten times. The V gene is TRBV20-1, the J gene TRBJ1-4; D is unresolved. Per germline, CDR1 DFQATT and CDR2 SNEGSKA (reference sequence). The CDR3 consists of 13 residues. Trimming removed 5 bases from V and 4 bases from J, with 11 bases in between. CDR3 region: CSAYRRSNEKLFF. The CDR3 bases are TGCAGTGCTTACCGCAGGAGTAATGAAAAACTGTTTTTT.

The chain is built from TRBV2 and TRBJ1-5; D might be TRBD2 (6 bases). The assigned J gene may be wrong: the sequence end matches TRBJ2-3 better. This CDR3 region has 12 residues. The germline CDR1 and CDR2 sequences are SNHLY and FYNNEI. CDR3 nucleotides: TGTGCCAGCAGCGGGAGCAATCAGCCCCAGTATTTT. Translating gives CASSGSNQPQYF.

The sample holds many counts of this clonotype. V and J are TRBV10-2 and TRBJ1-2; TRBD1 matches at 8 bases. Germline V gene lookup returns CDR1 WSHSY and CDR2 SAAADI. The CDR3 loop spans 15 amino acids. The junction had 4 bases not matched to a gene; V was cut back by 0 bases and J by 4 bases. This CDR3 reads CASSESRTGLYGYTF. The CDR3 DNA reads as TGCGCCAGCAGTGAGTCCAGGACAGGGCTCTATGGCTACACCTTC.

This rearrangement joins TRBV14 to TRBJ2-7, with TRBD1 matching 11 bases. Germline V gene lookup returns CDR1 SGHDN and CDR2 FVKESK. The CDR3 extends over 16 amino acids. The V and J ends lost 4 bases and 0 bases, in that order; junction bases with no gene match: 5. CDR3 coding DNA: TGTGCCAGCAGCCGCGCCGGGACAGGGGGCTCCTACGAGCAGTACTTC. It yields the protein CASSRAGTGGSYEQYF.

V and J are TRBV10-3 and TRBJ1-6; unclear D gene. The length of the CDR3 is 14 residues. Germline lookup yields CDR1 ENHRY and CDR2 SYGVKD. Trimming took 5 bases from V and 10 from J, leaving 15 bases between them. This CDR3 reads CAISSPGDLSPLHF. For the CDR3, the DNA is TGTGCCATCAGTTCCCCGGGAGATCTATCACCCCTCCACTTT.

This clonotype has ten or more counts. The chain links TRBV2 to TRBJ2-7, with D unclear. The germline V gene has CDR1 SNHLY and CDR2 FYNNEI. V was clipped by 7 bases and J by 0 bases, with 7 bases between them. There are 12 residues in the CDR3. The CDR3 nucleotides are TGTGCCAGCAACGACGACTCCTACGAGCAGTACTTC. Translated: CASNDDSYEQYF.

This clonotype was seen only a few times. The chain couples TRBV12-3 or TRBV12-4 to TRBJ2-7; D possibly corresponds to TRBD1 (6 bases). V lost 6 bases and J 3 bases, leaving 15 bases between the germline ends. The length of the CDR3 is 14 residues. This chain's CDR3 is CASSSNRVNYEQYF. The CDR3 DNA follows: TGTGCCAGCAGCTCCAACAGGGTAAACTACGAGCAGTACTTC.

This clonotype came up many times. This chain uses TRBV7-6 with TRBJ1-4; 10 positions agree with TRBD1. This CDR3 is built from 15 residues. Germline V gene sequence: CDR1 SGHVS, CDR2 FNYEAQ. V lost 1 base to trimming and J lost 8 bases; unmatched junction nucleotides: 4. CDR3 sequence reads: CASSLVGQGEEKLFF. In DNA form, the CDR3 reads TGTGCCAGCAGCTTAGTCGGACAGGGGGAAGAAAAACTGTTTTTT. The complete variable domain, with remaining parts taken from reference TRBV7-6 and TRBJ1-4, reads GAGVSQSPRYKVTKRGQDVALRCDPISGHVSLYWYRQALGQGPEFLTYFNYEAQQDKSGLPNDRFSAERPEGSISTLTIQRTEQRDSAMYRCASSLVGQGEEKLFFGSGTQLSVL.

The J gene is TRBJ2-3, the V gene TRBV7-2; D call uncertain. Germline CDR1 reads SGHTA; CDR2 reads FQGNSA. CDR3 length: 13 residues. The V gene lost 3 bases and the J gene lost 4 bases, with 8 bases spanning the gap. CDR3 residues: CASSFRSSDTQYF. CDR3 DNA: TGTGCCAGCAGCTTTAGATCCTCAGATACGCAGTATTTT.